This TCR beta chain is drawn from a study of OX40 agonist ivuxolimab in advanced cancers. Study overall: The drug used for patients, ivuxolimab, was an agonistic anti-OX40 (CD134) antibody. Prior anti-PD-1, anti-PD-L1 or anti-CTLA-4 therapy was allowed; around 43% had some. Study-level findings and limits: On average, CD8+ T cells had more expanded clones than CD4+. Normalized T-cell clonal expansion was also low in a subset of nonresponders.

Sequencing used immunoSEQ multiplex PCR; TCRdb keeps in-frame clones, though not all of them. Here the sample spans more than 55,000 clones, 86% being singletons. Germline assignment: CDR1 SGHNT and CDR2 YYREEE (reference sequence). The CDR3 is 14 amino acids. Deletions cut 0 bases from V and 7 bases from J, with 10 bases between. Worth noting for this clone: Its antigen is not known.

The sequences come from CD4+ or CD8+ T cells sorted from blood, collected in a trial of the OX40 agonist ivuxolimab. J is TRBJ2-2 and V is TRBV5-4; no reliable D call. This TCR derives from an adult with an advanced solid tumor such as melanoma, head and neck, liver or kidney cancer. The CDR3 spells CASSLASRGGELFF. The DNA of the CDR3 is TGTGCCAGCAGCTTGGCAAGCCGTGGCGGGGAGCTGTTTTTT. The full variable domain, completed using reference TRBV5-4 and TRBJ2-2, is ETGVTQSPTHLIKTRGQQVTLRCSSQSGHNTVSWYQQALGQGPQFIFQYYREEENGRGNFPPRFSGLQFPNYSSELNVNALELDDSALYLCASSLASRGGELFFGEGSRLTVL.